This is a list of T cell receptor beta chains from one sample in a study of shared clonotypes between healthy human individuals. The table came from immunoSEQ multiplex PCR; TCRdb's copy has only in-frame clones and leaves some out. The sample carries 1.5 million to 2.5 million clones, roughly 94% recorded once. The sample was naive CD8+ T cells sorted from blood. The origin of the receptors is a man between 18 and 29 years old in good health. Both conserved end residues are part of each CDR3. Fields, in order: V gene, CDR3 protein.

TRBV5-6,CASSLNRGRNGNEQFF
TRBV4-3,CASSQPIGWRYMNQPQHF
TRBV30,CAWTRGPTDTQYF
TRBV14,CASSELHRGVNEQFF
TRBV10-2,CASSESFATGGDQETQYF
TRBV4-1,CASSPREGSEQYF
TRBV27,CASSSIPGTSGSRELFF
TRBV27,CASSLGVLAGLPDTQYF
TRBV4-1,CASSQETGTYEQYF
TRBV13,CASSQGQGGNEQYF
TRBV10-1,CASSRGYNTEAFF
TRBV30,CAWPQAPDNQPQHF
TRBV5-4,CASSQDSYEQYF
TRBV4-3,CASSQDRGQTQYF
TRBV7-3,CASSPGTLLLTDTQYF